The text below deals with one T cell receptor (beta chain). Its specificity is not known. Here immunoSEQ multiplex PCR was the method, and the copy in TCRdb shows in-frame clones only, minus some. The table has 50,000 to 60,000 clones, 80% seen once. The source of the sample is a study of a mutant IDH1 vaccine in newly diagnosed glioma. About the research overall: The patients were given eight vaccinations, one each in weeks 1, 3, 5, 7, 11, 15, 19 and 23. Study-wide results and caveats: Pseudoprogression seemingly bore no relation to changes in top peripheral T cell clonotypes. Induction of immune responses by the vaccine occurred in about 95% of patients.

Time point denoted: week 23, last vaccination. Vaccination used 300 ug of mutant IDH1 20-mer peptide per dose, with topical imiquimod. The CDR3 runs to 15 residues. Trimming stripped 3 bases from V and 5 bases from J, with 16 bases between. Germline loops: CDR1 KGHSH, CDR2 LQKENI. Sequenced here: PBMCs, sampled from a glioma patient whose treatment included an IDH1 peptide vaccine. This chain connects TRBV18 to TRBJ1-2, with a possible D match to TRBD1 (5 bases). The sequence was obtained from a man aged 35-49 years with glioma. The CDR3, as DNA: TGTGCCAGCTCACCGACCAGGGACCAGGGTTATGGCTACACCTTC. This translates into CASSPTRDQGYGYTF.